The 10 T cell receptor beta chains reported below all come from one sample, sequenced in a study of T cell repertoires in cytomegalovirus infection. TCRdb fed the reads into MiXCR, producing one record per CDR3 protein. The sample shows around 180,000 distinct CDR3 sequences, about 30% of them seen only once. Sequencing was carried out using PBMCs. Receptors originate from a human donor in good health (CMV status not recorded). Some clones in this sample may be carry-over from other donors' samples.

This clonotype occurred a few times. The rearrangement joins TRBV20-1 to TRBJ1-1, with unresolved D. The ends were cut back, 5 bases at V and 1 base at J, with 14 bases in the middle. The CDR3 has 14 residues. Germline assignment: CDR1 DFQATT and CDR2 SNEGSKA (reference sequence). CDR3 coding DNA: TGCAGTGCTTCGTCCCTTGATTGGAACACTGAAGCTTTCTTT. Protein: CSASSLDWNTEAFF.

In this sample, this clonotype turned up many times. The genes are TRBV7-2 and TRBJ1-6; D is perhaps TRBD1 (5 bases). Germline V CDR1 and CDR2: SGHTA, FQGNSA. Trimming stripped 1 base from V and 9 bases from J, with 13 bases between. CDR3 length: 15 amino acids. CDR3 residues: CASSLDRGRTSPLHF. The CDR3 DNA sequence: TGTGCCAGCAGCTTAGATCGGGGGAGGACTTCACCCCTCCACTTT.

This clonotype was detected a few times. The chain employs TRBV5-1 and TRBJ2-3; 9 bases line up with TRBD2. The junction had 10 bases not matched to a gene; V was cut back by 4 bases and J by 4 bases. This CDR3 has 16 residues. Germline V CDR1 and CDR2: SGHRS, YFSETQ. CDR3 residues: CASSGRLAVEADTQYF. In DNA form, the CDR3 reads TGCGCCAGCAGCGGGAGACTAGCGGTAGAGGCAGATACGCAGTATTTT. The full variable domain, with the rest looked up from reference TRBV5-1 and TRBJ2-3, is KAGVTQTPRYLIKTRGQQVTLSCSPISGHRSVSWYQQTPGQGLQFLFEYFSETQRNKGNFPGRFSGRQFSNSRSEMNVSTLELGDSALYLCASSGRLAVEADTQYFGPGTRLTVL.

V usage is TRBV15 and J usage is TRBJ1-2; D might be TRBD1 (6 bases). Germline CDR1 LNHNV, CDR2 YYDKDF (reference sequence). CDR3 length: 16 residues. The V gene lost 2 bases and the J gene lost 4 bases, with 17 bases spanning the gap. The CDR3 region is CATSRRGDTGAYGYTF. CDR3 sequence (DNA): TGTGCCACCAGCAGAAGGGGGGACACGGGCGCCTATGGCTACACCTTC.

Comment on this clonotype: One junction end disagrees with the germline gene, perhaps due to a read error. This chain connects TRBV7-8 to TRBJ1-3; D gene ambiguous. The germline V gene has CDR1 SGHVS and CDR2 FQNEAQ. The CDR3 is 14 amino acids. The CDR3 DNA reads TGTGCCAGCAGCCCCACCACGGGTGGAACCACCATATATTTT. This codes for CASSPTTGGTTIYF. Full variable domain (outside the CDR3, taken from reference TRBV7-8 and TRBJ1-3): GAGVSQSPRYKVAKRGQDVALRCDPISGHVSLFWYQQALGQGPEFLTYFQNEAQLDKSGLPSDRFFAERPEGSVSTLKIQRTQQEDSAVYLCASSPTTGGTTIYFGEGSWLTVV.

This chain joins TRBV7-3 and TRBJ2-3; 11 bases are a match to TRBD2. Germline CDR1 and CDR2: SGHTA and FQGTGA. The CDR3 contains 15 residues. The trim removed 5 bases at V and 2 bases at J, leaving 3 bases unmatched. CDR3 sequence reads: CASSRLAGTTDTQYF. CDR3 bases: TGTGCCAGCAGCCGACTAGCGGGAACCACAGATACGCAGTATTTT.

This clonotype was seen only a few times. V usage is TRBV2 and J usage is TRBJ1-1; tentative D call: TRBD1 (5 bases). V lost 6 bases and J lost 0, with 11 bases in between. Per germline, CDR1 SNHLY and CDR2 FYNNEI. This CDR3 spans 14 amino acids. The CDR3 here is CASSGDLMNTEAFF. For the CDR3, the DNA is TGTGCCAGCAGCGGGGACCTCATGAACACTGAAGCTTTCTTT. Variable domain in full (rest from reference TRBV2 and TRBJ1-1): EPEVTQTPSHQVTQMGQEVILRCVPISNHLYFYWYRQILGQKVEFLVSFYNNEISEKSEIFDDQFSVERPDGSNFTLKIRSTKLEDSAMYFCASSGDLMNTEAFFGQGTRLTVV.

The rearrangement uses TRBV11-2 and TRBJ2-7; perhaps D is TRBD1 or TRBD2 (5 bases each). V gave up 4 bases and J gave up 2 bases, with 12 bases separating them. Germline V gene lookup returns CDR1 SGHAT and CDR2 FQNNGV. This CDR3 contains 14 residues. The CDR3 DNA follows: TGTGCCAGCAGCTCAGAACGAGGGGCCTACGAGCAGTACTTC. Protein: CASSSERGAYEQYF.

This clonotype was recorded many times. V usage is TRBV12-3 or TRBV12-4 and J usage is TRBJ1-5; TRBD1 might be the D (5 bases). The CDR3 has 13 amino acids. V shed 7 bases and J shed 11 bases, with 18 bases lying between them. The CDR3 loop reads CASTSDGGTAQHF. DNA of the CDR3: TGTGCCAGCACCTCTGATGGGGGTACGGCCCAGCATTTT.

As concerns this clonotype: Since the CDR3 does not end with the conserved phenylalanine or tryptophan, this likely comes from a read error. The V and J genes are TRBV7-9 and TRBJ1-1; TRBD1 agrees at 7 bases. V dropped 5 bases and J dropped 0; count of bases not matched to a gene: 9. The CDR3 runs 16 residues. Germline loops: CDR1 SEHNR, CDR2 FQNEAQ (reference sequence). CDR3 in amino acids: CASSIRPGQLNTEAFL. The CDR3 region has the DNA TGTGCCAGCAGCATACGGCCGGGACAGCTGAACACTGAAGCTTTCCTT.